The 20 T cell receptor beta chains presented below share a single source sample, sequenced in a study of T cells in tuberculosis. The data were produced by immunoSEQ multiplex PCR, yet TCRdb's version contains in-frame clones alone and is incomplete. The table records about 34,000 clones, roughly 93% of them present only once. Described time point: new active TB diagnosis, blood taken before or within 7 days of starting treatment. This specimen was PBMCs, taken at tuberculosis diagnosis. The receptors derive from an adult with tuberculosis.

V is TRBV29-1 and J is TRBJ2-1; weak D call: TRBD2 (7 bases). Germline V lookup: CDR1 SQVTM, CDR2 ANQGSEA. The ends were cut back, 7 bases at V and 4 bases at J, with 17 bases in the middle. This CDR3 has 14 residues. The CDR3 protein is CSAREGGQYNEQFF. For the CDR3, the DNA is TGCAGCGCTAGGGAGGGGGGCCAATACAATGAGCAGTTCTTC.

This chain links TRBV5-5 with TRBJ1-1, with D possibly TRBD1 on 5 matching bases. CDR1 is SGHKS and CDR2 is YYEKEE in the germline V gene (reference sequence). The CDR3 extends over 13 amino acids. Between the trimmed V and J ends, which lost 4 bases and 6 bases, there was a span of 13 bases. The DNA of the CDR3 is TGTGCCAGCAGCCGGGGGAGCGACGCTGAAGCTTTCTTT. It translates to CASSRGSDAEAFF.

The V and J genes are TRBV19 and TRBJ2-7; 11 bases line up with TRBD2. The V gene end was trimmed by 5 bases and the J gene end by 3 bases; junction bases not matched to a gene: 3. The CDR3 runs 14 residues. Germline CDR1 LNHDA, CDR2 SQIVND (reference sequence). The CDR3 sequence is CASSWGTSGYEQYF. The CDR3 DNA reads as TGTGCCAGTAGTTGGGGGACTAGCGGCTACGAGCAGTACTTC.

The J gene is TRBJ2-1, the V gene TRBV27; no clear D gene. With 3 bases removed from V and 9 bases from J, the gap between germline ends came to 12 bases. Germline V gives CDR1 MNHEY, CDR2 SMNVEV (reference sequence). This CDR3 comprises 13 residues. The CDR3 here is CASSFGASSEQFF. The CDR3 bases are TGTGCCAGCAGTTTCGGAGCGTCAAGTGAGCAGTTCTTC.

The rearrangement uses TRBV19 and TRBJ1-1, with D perhaps matching TRBD1 (6 bases). CDR3 length: 15 residues. Germline CDR1 and CDR2: LNHDA and SQIVND (reference sequence). V shed 5 bases and J shed 3 bases, with 16 bases lying between them. CDR3 in amino acids: CASSSSQGWDTEAFF. CDR3 DNA sequence: TGTGCCAGTAGTTCCTCTCAGGGGTGGGACACTGAAGCTTTCTTT.

The gene calls are TRBV29-1 and TRBJ1-2; the D gene is possibly TRBD1 (5 bases). The CDR3 is 13 residues long. Germline loops: CDR1 SQVTM, CDR2 ANQGSEA. Trimming pared 5 bases from V and 2 bases from J, leaving 12 bases between. The CDR3 nucleotides read TGCAGCGTTCTGGGGCAGTCCAACTATGGCTACACCTTC. Amino acids: CSVLGQSNYGYTF.

This chain links TRBV5-1 with TRBJ2-5; 8 nucleotides align to TRBD1. The CDR3 runs 15 residues. Per the germline V gene, CDR1 is SGHRS and CDR2 is YFSETQ. Trimming cost V 2 bases and J 4 bases; bases outside gene matches: 7. CDR3 nucleotide sequence: TGCGCCAGCAGCTTAGCGGCGACAGGGGTAGAGACCCAGTACTTC. It codes for CASSLAATGVETQYF.

This clone has a single count. The chain couples TRBV23-1 to TRBJ2-1; 14 bases are shared with TRBD2. TRBV23-1 is noted as an ORF with a role that remains uncertain. With 3 bases clipped from V and 7 bases from J, the junction kept 5 bases outside the gene matches. CDR3 length equals 16 residues. DNA for the CDR3: TGCGCCAGCAGTCACCAGGGACTAGCGGGAGAGAATGAGCAGTTCTTC. Amino acid sequence: CASSHQGLAGENEQFF.

In nucleotides, the CDR3 is TGTGCCATCCGAGCGGGAGGTCGGGAGACCCAGTACTTC. Protein product: CAIRAGGRETQYF. The V call is TRBV6-1, the J call TRBJ2-5; 9 bases align to TRBD2. The junction had 8 bases not matched to a gene; V was cut back by 10 bases and J by 5 bases. The CDR3 totals 13 residues. Germline assignment: CDR1 MNHNS and CDR2 SASEGT.

The chain couples TRBV28 to TRBJ2-3, with 8 nucleotides matching TRBD2. V shed 10 bases, J shed 4 bases, and the junction held 10 bases outside the gene matches. Germline-derived CDR1 and CDR2 are MDHEN and SYDVKM. The CDR3 runs 14 residues. The chain's CDR3 is CATSRGGRPDTQYF. The CDR3 DNA follows: TGTGCCACCTCCCGGGGGGGACGGCCAGATACGCAGTATTTT.

V is TRBV6-1 and J is TRBJ2-5, with TRBD2 matching 11 bases. V dropped 0 bases and J dropped 5; count of bases not matched to a gene: 5. CDR1 is MNHNS and CDR2 is SASEGT in the germline V gene. The CDR3 totals 16 residues. The CDR3 loop is CASSEALAGGGETQYF. The CDR3 DNA reads as TGTGCCAGCAGTGAAGCGCTAGCGGGGGGCGGGGAGACCCAGTACTTC.

V and J are TRBV4-1 and TRBJ2-5; 10 positions match TRBD2. This CDR3 region has 15 residues. Germline V gives CDR1 MGHRA, CDR2 YSYEKL. V gave up 7 bases and J gave up 5 bases; unmatched junction bases: 10. CDR3 sequence: CASKLSGGAGETQYF. DNA for the CDR3: TGCGCCAGCAAACTAAGCGGGGGGGCGGGTGAGACCCAGTACTTC.

The gene calls are TRBV2 and TRBJ1-3; D is possibly TRBD1 (5 bases). V was trimmed by 2 bases and J by 0 bases, leaving 8 bases between them. This CDR3 spans 15 amino acids. Germline V gene lookup returns CDR1 SNHLY and CDR2 FYNNEI. The CDR3 is CASSEQGLSGNTIYF. The CDR3 coding sequence is TGTGCCAGCAGTGAACAGGGACTCTCTGGAAACACCATATATTTT.

The J gene is TRBJ1-4, the V gene TRBV5-1; 7 nucleotides agree with TRBD1. The ends lost 3 bases at V and 0 bases at J; junction bases unmatched: 2. The CDR3 consists of 15 residues. The germline CDR1 and CDR2 sequences are SGHRS and YFSETQ. In DNA form, the CDR3 reads TGCGCCAGCAGCTCCACAGGGGCAACTAATGAAAAACTGTTTTTT. Protein product: CASSSTGATNEKLFF.

This clone was counted a single time. This chain joins TRBV6-5 and TRBJ1-2; 9 bases are a match to TRBD1. The V gene end was trimmed by 6 bases and the J gene end by 6 bases; junction bases not matched to a gene: 11. This CDR3 region has 15 residues. Per the germline V gene, CDR1 is MNHEY and CDR2 is SVGAGI. The CDR3 DNA follows: TGTGCCAGCAGCTTTACAGGGGGCGCCTCCGATGGCTACACCTTC. This codes for CASSFTGGASDGYTF.

CDR3 bases: TGTGCCAGCAGAAGGCACAAGGGACACAACTATGGCTACACCTTC. Protein product: CASRRHKGHNYGYTF. This sequence joins TRBV6-5 and TRBJ1-2, with TRBD1 as a possible D gene (6 bases). The CDR3 loop spans 15 amino acids. Trimming stripped 6 bases from V and 2 bases from J, with 16 bases between. Per germline, CDR1 MNHEY and CDR2 SVGAGI.

The chain has TRBV18 and TRBJ2-7, with TRBD2 matching over 10 bases. Germline loops: CDR1 KGHSH, CDR2 LQKENI. This CDR3 spans 16 amino acids. The V segment lost 5 bases and the J segment 4 bases; nucleotides outside the gene matches: 11. CDR3 in amino acids: CASSYQAGGRTYEQYF. The CDR3 bases are TGTGCCAGCTCATACCAAGCGGGGGGGCGTACGTACGAGCAGTACTTC.

The gene calls are TRBV5-1 and TRBJ2-7; 11 bases are shared with TRBD2. The CDR3 spans 17 residues. Per germline, CDR1 SGHRS and CDR2 YFSETQ. The V and J ends lost 0 bases and 3 bases, in that order; junction bases with no gene match: 8. The chain's CDR3 is CASSLAGASGGIYEQYF. DNA for the CDR3: TGCGCCAGCAGCTTGGCCGGGGCTAGCGGGGGGATCTACGAGCAGTACTTC.

This chain joins TRBV19 and TRBJ1-2, with TRBD1 as a possible D gene (5 bases). Between the trimmed V and J ends, which lost 5 bases and 7 bases, there was a span of 14 bases. Germline CDR1 is LNHDA and CDR2 is SQIVND (reference sequence). CDR3 length: 13 amino acids. This CDR3 is CASSRGIDSGYTF. The CDR3 DNA reads TGTGCCAGTAGTCGGGGGATAGATAGTGGCTACACCTTC.

The J gene is TRBJ1-5, the V gene TRBV7-3; D possibly corresponds to TRBD1 (6 bases). CDR3 size: 13 residues. Deletions cut 2 bases from V and 10 bases from J, with 12 bases between. Germline V gene data show CDR1 as SGHTA and CDR2 as FQGTGA. Here the CDR3 reads CASSLLPGHPQHF. In DNA, the CDR3 is TGTGCCAGCAGCTTACTACCGGGACATCCCCAGCATTTT.